This T cell receptor (beta chain) was observed in a study of patients and donors after allogeneic stem cell transplantation. TCRdb used MiXCR to reprocess the RT-PCR reads, holding one entry per CDR3 protein. The table shows about a million distinct CDR3 sequences, with more than 15% occurring only once. The CDR3 length is 13 residues. V lost 0 bases to trimming and J lost 5 bases, with 8 bases between them. CDR1 and CDR2 (germline): SGDLS, YYNGEE. Input material: blood, either unsorted or a sorted T cell fraction (not recorded which). V gene TRBV9 combines with J gene TRBJ1-1; D not certain. The TCR was taken from a human donor who was either an allogeneic HSCT recipient or a stem cell or donor lymphocyte infusion donor (not recorded which). It is not recorded whose cells these are; they may come from a transplant donor. The CDR3 sequence: CASSVETRTEAFF. The CDR3 nucleotides read TGTGCCAGCAGCGTAGAGACACGTACTGAAGCTTTCTTT.